This T cell receptor beta chain was sequenced during a study of persistence of HIV-infected CD4 T cells. Study overall: Up to about 180 mL blood was drawn at multiple time points; a couple of donors had single-time leukapheresis. Study-level results: Compared with CD3/CD28-stimulated cells, CMV- and Gag-responding cells showed lower TCRbeta richness.

Overlapping HIV-1 Gag 15-mer peptides at 1 ug per peptide per mL were used. Responding CD4+ T cells were sorted by upregulation of both CD40 ligand and CD69. For at least 4 years, plasma HIV-1 RNA was undetectable (<50 copies/mL). For about 20 hours, CD8-depleted PBMCs received anti-CD28/CD49d costimulation, a CD40-blocking antibody and enfuvirtide. CDR3 length equals 15 residues. V trimming: 1 base; J trimming: 4 bases; junction bases outside the gene matches: 5. Germline CDR1 is SGDLS and CDR2 is YYNGEE. Details on this clone: No antigen is known for it.

Sequencing used immunoSEQ version 4 in survey mode. Only in-frame clones appear in the TCRdb table, and some are missing; sequencing was by immunoSEQ multiplex PCR. The profile covers under 40,000 clones, with 70% appearing a single time and roughly 1.4% taken by the ten largest. The receptor was isolated from an adult man with HIV who was CMV-seropositive. Source: CD4+ T cells sorted from PBMCs after approximately 20-hour stimulation, taken from a patient who received antiretroviral therapy. This chain connects TRBV9 to TRBJ1-5; 7 bases map to TRBD1. The CDR3 coding sequence is TGTGCCAGCAGCGTACCCGCAGGGGGAAATCAGCCCCAGCATTTT. Protein sequence: CASSVPAGGNQPQHF.